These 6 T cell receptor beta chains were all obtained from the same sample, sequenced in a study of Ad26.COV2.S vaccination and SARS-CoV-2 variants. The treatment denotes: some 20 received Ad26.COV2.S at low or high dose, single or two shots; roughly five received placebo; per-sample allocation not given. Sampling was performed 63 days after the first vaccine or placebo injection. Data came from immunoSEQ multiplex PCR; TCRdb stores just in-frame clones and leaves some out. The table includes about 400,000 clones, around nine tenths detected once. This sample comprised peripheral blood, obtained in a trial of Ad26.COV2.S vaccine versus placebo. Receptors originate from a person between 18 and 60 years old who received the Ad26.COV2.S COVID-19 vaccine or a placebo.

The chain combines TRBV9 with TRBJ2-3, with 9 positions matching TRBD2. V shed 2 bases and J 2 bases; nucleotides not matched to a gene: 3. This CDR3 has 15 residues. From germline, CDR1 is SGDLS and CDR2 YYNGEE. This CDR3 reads CASSVGLANTDTQYF. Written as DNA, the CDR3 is TGTGCCAGCAGCGTCGGACTAGCGAACACAGATACGCAGTATTTT.

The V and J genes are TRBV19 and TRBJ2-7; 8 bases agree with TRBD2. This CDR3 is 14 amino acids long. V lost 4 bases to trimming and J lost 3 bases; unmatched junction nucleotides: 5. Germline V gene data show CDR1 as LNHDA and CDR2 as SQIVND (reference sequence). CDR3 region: CASSTSGGVYEQYF. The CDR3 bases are TGTGCCAGTAGTACTTCGGGAGGGGTCTACGAGCAGTACTTC.

The CDR3 here is CASSFTRATNIQYF. CDR3 in DNA: TGTGCCAGCAGTTTTACCAGGGCGACGAACATTCAGTACTTC. The gene calls are TRBV27 and TRBJ2-4, with TRBD1 as a possible D gene (5 bases). In germline, CDR1 is MNHEY, CDR2 SMNVEV (reference sequence). Trimming stripped 3 bases from V and 7 bases from J, with 13 bases between. The CDR3 has 14 residues.

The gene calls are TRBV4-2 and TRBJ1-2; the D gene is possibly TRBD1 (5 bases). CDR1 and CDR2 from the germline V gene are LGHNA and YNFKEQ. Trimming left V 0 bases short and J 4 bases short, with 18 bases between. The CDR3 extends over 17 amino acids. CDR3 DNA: TGTGCCAGCAGCCAAGATGTGGGGGAGGCGCTCTTCTATGGCTACACCTTC. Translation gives CASSQDVGEALFYGYTF.

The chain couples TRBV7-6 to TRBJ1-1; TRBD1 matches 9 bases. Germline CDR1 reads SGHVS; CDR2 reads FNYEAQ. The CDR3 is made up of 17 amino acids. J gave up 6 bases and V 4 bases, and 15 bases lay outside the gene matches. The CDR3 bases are TGTGCCAGCAGCTCGGGTATATTCCGGGACAGGGCGCCTGAAGCTTTCTTT. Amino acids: CASSSGIFRDRAPEAFF.

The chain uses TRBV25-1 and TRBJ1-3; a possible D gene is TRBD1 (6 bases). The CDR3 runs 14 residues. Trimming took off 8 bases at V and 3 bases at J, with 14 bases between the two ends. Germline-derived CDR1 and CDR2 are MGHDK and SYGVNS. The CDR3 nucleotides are TGTGCCAGCGGGGGGGGCGCGAGTGGAAACACCATATATTTT. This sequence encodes CASGGGASGNTIYF. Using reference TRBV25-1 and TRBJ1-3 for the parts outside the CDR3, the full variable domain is EADIYQTPRYLVIGTGKKITLECSQTMGHDKMYWYQQDPGMELHLIHYSYGVNSTEKGDLSSESTVSRIRTEHFPLTLESARPSHTSQYLCASGGGASGNTIYFGEGSWLTVV.